This entry features one T cell receptor (beta chain) sequence. This clone was counted between two and nine times. This receptor's antigen is unknown. The record has no base qualities; no much larger clone is one base away. The germline V gene sets CDR1 to SGDLS and CDR2 to YYNGEE. Its CDR3 holds 15 amino acids, cysteine through phenylalanine. Just CDR3 DNA is preserved here, 45 bases in frame from base 1. Germline trimming amounts to 4 bases on V and 3 bases on J, with 7 as the count of junction bases outside the gene matches. The data were obtained in a study of beta chain features in type 1 diabetes (dated by TCRdb to the late 2010s). Looking at the study overall: Mean age, gender distribution, total cell number and subset yield did not differ between patients and healthy donors. Across all samples, approximately 100 million sorted cells were examined, and cell number per subset correlated strongly with RNA yield. The study compared TCRB repertoires of sorted circulating CD4+ T cell subsets between recently diagnosed type 1 diabetes patients and matched healthy donors. Regulatory and stem cell-like memory subsets were isolated from only 8 patients and about eight healthy donors, whereas naive and central memory subsets came from all 28 donors. What the study reported, not specific to this receptor: In all four CD4+ subsets, TCRB CDR3 length was moderately but significantly shorter in type 1 diabetes patients. Naive, central memory and regulatory TCRB repertoires appeared to be more alike among patients than among healthy donors. PCR may preferentially amplify shorter templates, but because patient and control samples were amplified and corrected together, any resulting skew would affect both groups equally. Patients with type 1 diabetes made fewer insertions and deleted more nucleotides at VDJ recombination sites, implying thymic rearrangement abnormalities. Because cDNA was sequenced instead of genomic DNA, activated cells with high expression could be over-represented, although the groups did not differ in activation or CD3 levels. Only small numbers of individuals were included in the HLA sub-analyses, which left unresolved whether HLA type had any influence on TCRB rearrangement.

All of the isolated RNA was reverse transcribed with the High Capacity cDNA Reverse Transcription Kit, so expressed TCRB transcripts were sequenced. Survey-depth immunoSEQ sequencing was performed on stem cell-like memory T cell samples, with an average of about 1.01 million total reads per sample. Sorted cells were lysed in RLT buffer, and RNA was extracted using DNase-treated RNeasy Micro or Mini kits according to cell number. To prevent cross-contamination, each cell subset was processed individually, whereas patient and healthy donor samples were processed jointly. The immunoSEQ multiplex PCR was used to amplify TCRB sequences from cDNA, yielding 87-bp fragments that span the CDR3 region. Amplicons were sequenced on the Illumina HiSeq platform. Per the authors' processing: Synthetic template baselines were used to correct PCR bias computationally, reads within Hamming distance 2 were collapsed together, and singletons that could not be merged were discarded. Reads were aligned against IMGT so that V, D and J genes, CDR3 length and insertions or deletions at six rearrangement sites could be assigned. Within each subset, clonotype counts were normalized to the number of sorted cells before true diversity and Gini coefficients were calculated with the tcR R package. The overlap coefficient, calculated on TCRB nucleotide sequences, was used to quantify repertoire sharing. Entries here come from immuneACCESS through TCRdb and include only in-frame sequences with V and J called. Some clones fail to appear in such tables; in the studies checked, an unresolved V gene covers under half of the shortfall, and the cause of the remainder is unknown. V and J calls and clone size are given by that table; D and trimming were obtained from the DNA. For this sample the table gives approximately 90,000 clones, of which roughly 34% were detected only once. The ten largest account for 0.45% of the sample.

From each donor, a single peripheral blood sample of 100 to 150 mL on average was drawn into heparinised tubes. Naive, central memory, regulatory and stem cell-like memory CD4+ T cells were sorted on a BD FACSAria II using a panel including CD45RO, CCR7, CD25, CD127, CD95 and CD27. Every sorted population had a purity above 95%. PBMCs were isolated right away by Lymphoprep density gradient centrifugation and were stained directly, without culture. So that batch effects would be minimized, each experiment stained and sorted samples in pairs, pairing one healthy donor with one patient. The chain is assembled from TRBV9 and TRBJ2-7; TRBD2 matches 10 bases in the middle. Material for sequencing was stem cell memory CD4+ T cells from blood. The sample's cell subset or site label, decoded: stem cell-like memory CD4+ T cells. The receptor comes from a young woman in good health. For the CDR3, the sequence is CASSLTWTSGYEQYF. The DNA is as follows: TGTGCCAGCAGCCTCACGTGGACTAGCGGCTACGAGCAGTACTTC.